Below, 8 T cell receptor beta chains from the same sample are listed, as sequenced in a study of T cells in Graves' hyperthyroidism and ophthalmopathy (dated 2019 in TCRdb). Receptors were amplified or captured by multiplex PCR. Sequenced using an Illumina HiSeq 2000. Amplification of TCR beta CDR3 regions was carried out from RNA transcripts. For the first round of RT-PCR on the TCR CDR3, the HTBI primer set was used together with the Qiagen OneStep RT-PCR kit. TCRdb reprocessed the public reads (quality trimming at Q25 with fastp, clone calling with MiXCR) and kept in-frame beta chains. Under each unique CDR3 protein, matching rows form one entry showing the most common genes and DNA. In all, the sample holds under 450,000 distinct CDR3 sequences, and approximately 13% of those were seen once. The ten biggest clones cover more than 20% of the sample. Sequencing was carried out using blood. The receptors here all came from a man aged 25 to 45 with Graves' hyperthyroidism that later progressed to Graves' ophthalmopathy.

This clonotype occurred many times. The gene calls are TRBV7-2 and TRBJ1-1, with D possibly being TRBD1 (5 bases). Trimming took 5 bases from V and 0 from J, leaving 10 bases between them. The germline gives CDR1 SGHTA, CDR2 FQGNSA. The CDR3 is made up of 14 amino acids. CDR3 sequence (DNA): TGTGCCAGCAGCGCCCAGGGCCTGAACACTGAAGCTTTCTTT. Residues: CASSAQGLNTEAFF.

The CDR3 sequence is CASSQEDSSFYGYTF. DNA of the CDR3: TGCGCCAGCAGCCAAGAGGACAGCTCTTTCTATGGCTACACCTTC. The chain links TRBV4-1 to TRBJ1-2; a possible D gene is TRBD1 (6 bases). V dropped 0 bases and J dropped 4 bases, with 12 bases sitting between them. From germline, CDR1 is MGHRA and CDR2 YSYEKL. The CDR3 contains 15 residues.

This chain joins TRBV5-1 and TRBJ1-5, with a tentative D call TRBD1 (6 bases). The CDR3 contains 17 residues. Germline assignment: CDR1 SGHRS and CDR2 YFSETQ. Trimming shortened V by 0 bases and J by 5 bases, and 18 bases separated the two germline ends. The DNA of the CDR3 is TGCGCCAGCAGCTTGGGCCTAACAGGGCCGAAGGATCAGCCCCAGCATTTT. Amino acids: CASSLGLTGPKDQPQHF.

The table lists this clonotype with many counts. The chain carries TRBV5-1 and TRBJ1-1; no definite D call. This CDR3 is 14 amino acids long. Germline CDR1 reads SGHRS; CDR2 reads YFSETQ. Trimming cost V 3 bases and J 1 base, with 10 bases left between them. The CDR3 DNA sequence: TGCGCCAGCAGCTCGTCGGGCCAGAACACTGAAGCTTTCTTT. It codes for CASSSSGQNTEAFF.

The sample holds many counts of this clonotype. The V and J genes are TRBV9 and TRBJ1-2; D is perhaps TRBD1 (5 bases). The V end lost 3 bases, the J end lost 0 bases, and 9 bases lay between the germline ends. The CDR3 has 14 residues. Germline CDR1 reads SGDLS; CDR2 reads YYNGEE. The CDR3 reads CASSGKGANYGYTF. The CDR3 DNA is TGTGCCAGCAGCGGCAAAGGGGCTAACTATGGCTACACCTTC.

This clonotype was detected ten times or more. This chain joins TRBV6-1 and TRBJ1-6; D may be TRBD1 (5 bases). V gave up 2 bases and J gave up 12 bases, with 14 bases separating them. From germline, CDR1 is MNHNS and CDR2 SASEGT. The CDR3 is 14 residues long. DNA of the CDR3: TGTGCCAGCAGTGAACGAGGGGATACGTTACCCCTCCACTTT. Translating gives CASSERGDTLPLHF.

CDR3 sequence: CASSRGPGQGYYGYTF. Written as DNA, the CDR3 is TGTGCCAGCAGCAGAGGACCGGGACAGGGTTACTATGGCTACACCTTC. This chain uses TRBV12-3 or TRBV12-4 with TRBJ1-2; 9 bases fit TRBD1. V shed 6 bases, J shed 3 bases, and the junction held 11 bases outside the gene matches. The CDR3 length is 16 residues.

This chain links TRBV7-9 with TRBJ2-5; 12 bases are a match to TRBD2. The CDR3 runs to 17 residues. Losses at the gene ends were 2 bases for V and 2 bases for J; bases not matched to a gene: 6. Germline V gene lookup returns CDR1 SEHNR and CDR2 FQNEAQ (reference sequence). The CDR3 DNA is TGTGCCAGCAGCTTAAGTAGAACTAGCGGGGGGCAAGAGACCCAGTACTTC. This translates into CASSLSRTSGGQETQYF.